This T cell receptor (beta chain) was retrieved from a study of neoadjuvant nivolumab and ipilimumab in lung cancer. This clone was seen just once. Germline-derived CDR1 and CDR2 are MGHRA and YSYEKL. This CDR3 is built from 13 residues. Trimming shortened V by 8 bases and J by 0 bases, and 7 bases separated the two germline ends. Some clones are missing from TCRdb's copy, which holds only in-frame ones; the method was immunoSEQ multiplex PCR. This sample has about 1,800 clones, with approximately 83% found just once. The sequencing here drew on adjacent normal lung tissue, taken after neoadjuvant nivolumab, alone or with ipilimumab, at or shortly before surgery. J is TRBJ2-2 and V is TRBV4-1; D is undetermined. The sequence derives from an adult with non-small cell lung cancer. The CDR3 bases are TGCGCCAGCGGCAGGACGAACACCGGGGAGCTGTTTTTT. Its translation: CASGRTNTGELFF.